This T cell receptor beta chain came from a study of naive and memory T cell subsets. An equimolar mix of two oligonucleotides served as the beta constant-region primer for TRBC1 and TRBC2. Four rounds of PCR amplified the ligated cDNA using nested alpha and beta constant-region primers plus SP2. TCRdb re-called the UMI-ligation and nested PCR reads with MiXCR, one entry per CDR3 protein. Among 120,000 to 150,000 distinct CDR3 sequences listed, 22% were seen once. This clonotype has just a few counts. Its antigen is as yet unknown. Findings and caveats of the study: Possibly reflecting memory cells re-expressing CD45RA, a few larger clonotypes occurred in naive repertoires, especially CD8.

Sequencing input: naive CD4+ T cells from blood. The receptor was isolated from a human donor in good health.

The CDR3: CASRETGTYEQYF. In nucleotides, the CDR3 is TGTGCCAGCAGGGAAACAGGGACCTACGAGCAGTACTTC. The rearrangement uses TRBV6-5 and TRBJ2-7; possibly TRBD1 for D (6 bases). V was pared by 6 bases and J by 2 bases, with 11 bases between. Germline V gene lookup returns CDR1 MNHEY and CDR2 SVGAGI. The CDR3 length is 13 residues.